This TCR delta chain was recovered during a study of Vδ1+ human thymocytes. This clone was seen only a few times. Its specificity is not known. Germline V CDR1 and CDR2: TSWWSYY, QGS. The CDR3 spans 15 residues. V was cut by 0 bases and J by 0 bases, with 8 bases left in between. The template was reverse-transcribed extracted RNA. Multiplex PCR used pooled V-gene forward primers and a constant-region reverse primer to amplify CDR3s. TCRdb re-called the multiplex PCR reads via CATT. This sample has 45,000 to 60,000 delta-chain clones, with about 16% found just once. Notes on the study in general: Thymic TRG and TRD repertoires appeared highly polyclonal.

The chain uses TRDV1 and TRDJ1; D gene uncertain. This clonotype originated in a boy under two years old who had congenital heart surgery. Sequencing used Vdelta1+ gamma-delta thymocytes from the thymus. This sample's subset: FACS-sorted CD3+ TCRalphabeta- TCRVdelta1+ TCRVdelta2- thymocytes. CDR3 amino acids: CALGELSRYTDKLIF. The DNA for the CDR3 is TGTGCTCTTGGGGAACTTTCGAGGTACACCGATAAACTCATCTTT.